This T cell receptor (beta chain) derives from a study of cytotoxic CD8 clonotypes in ibrutinib-treated CLL. Clones were read by immunoSEQ multiplex PCR, and TCRdb kept only the in-frame ones, dropping some. This table has nearly 300,000 clones, less than 85% appearing once. The germline gives CDR1 SQVTM, CDR2 ANQGSEA. Trimming pared 4 bases from V and 6 bases from J, leaving 19 bases between. The CDR3 contains 14 residues. Notes on this clone: The antigen remains undetermined.

Regarding the study as a whole: Rising at ibrutinib response, clonality subsequently fell back toward baseline at progression.

Sequenced material: PBMCs, taken at disease progression, from a patient treated with ibrutinib. The chain is built from TRBV29-1 and TRBJ2-7; D may match TRBD1 or TRBD2 (5 bases each). The receptor was isolated from a human donor with chronic lymphocytic leukemia. The CDR3 spells CSVVVWDGGFEQYF. As DNA, the CDR3 is TGCAGCGTTGTTGTTTGGGACGGAGGCTTCGAGCAGTACTTC.